The clone carrying this T cell receptor (beta chain) was picked up a small number of times. Its antigen is unknown. The time point is: persistent/refractory GD, antithyroid drugs over 5 years with positive TRAb. The TCR library used RNA extracted from PBMCs. Library construction for TCR beta used iRepertoire HTBI primers and Arm-PCR of CDR3 regions. TCRdb re-called the multiplex PCR reads through MiXCR, storing one row per CDR3 protein. The table records 310,000 or so distinct CDR3 sequences, roughly a fifth of them present only once. This sample is drawn from a study of regulatory T cells in long-lasting Graves disease. Study-level points and caveats: Sharing of public clonotypes was greater in persistent patients (2,741) than in new patients (around 1,000).

This TCR was recovered from a female donor with Graves disease. The sample here was peripheral blood mononuclear cells (PBMCs), taken when the disease was refractory, from a patient treated with antithyroid drugs.

The CDR3: CASSQEAPVNYGYTF. In DNA, the CDR3 is TGTGCCAGCAGCCAAGAAGCGCCGGTCAACTATGGCTACACCTTC. This sequence joins TRBV3-1 and TRBJ1-2, with unresolved D. Germline values: CDR1 LGHDT, CDR2 YNNKEL (reference sequence). CDR3 length: 15 amino acids. V was trimmed by 0 bases and J by 2 bases, leaving 10 bases between them.